Listed here are 19 T cell receptor beta chains from one sample, sequenced in a study of vaccination and CD4 T cells after COVID-19. An Oncomine TCR Beta short-read assay was used to sequence the DNA from cultured CD4+ T cells. MiXCR was run by TCRdb on the PCR reads, yielding one entry per CDR3 protein. The sample has approximately 24,000 distinct CDR3 sequences, around 40% seen once; the top ten hold 4.1%. Indicated time point: late sampling 161 to 241 days after vaccination in three convalescent patients. The treatment was: approximately 10-day PBMC culture with coronavirus spike peptide pools or control peptides (ViraFEST assay). These receptors are not linked to any known antigen. This sample comprised CD4+ T cells from blood, cultured in vitro, obtained about 7 months after SARS-CoV-2 vaccination. All receptors derive from a human donor who had recovered from COVID-19.

The V call is TRBV7-9, the J call TRBJ2-7; 7 nucleotides match TRBD2. The CDR3 loop spans 14 amino acids. Germline assignment: CDR1 SEHNR and CDR2 FQNEAQ (reference sequence). J gave up 2 bases and V 6 bases, and 7 bases lay outside the gene matches. The DNA for the CDR3 is TGTGCCAGCAGTTGGGGGGGGATTACCTACGAGCAGTACTTC. Residues: CASSWGGITYEQYF.

This chain connects TRBV5-1 to TRBJ2-5, with 10 bases aligning to TRBD2. There are 15 residues in the CDR3. Germline V gene sequence: CDR1 SGHRS, CDR2 YFSETQ. J gave up 6 bases and V 3 bases, and 8 bases lay outside the gene matches. CDR3 nucleotide sequence: TGCGCCAGCAGCTCTGCTAGCGGGAGTGGGAAGACCCAGTACTTC. Translating it yields CASSSASGSGKTQYF.

This rearrangement joins TRBV7-3 to TRBJ1-2; 7 nucleotides align to TRBD1. The germline CDR1 and CDR2 sequences are SGHTA and FQGTGA. Germline trimming cut 4 bases from V and 14 bases from J; bases unmatched to any gene: 13. This CDR3 has 13 amino acids. The CDR3, as DNA: TGTGCCAGCAGCTCAGGGACAGACACAATTAAGACCTTC. Translation gives CASSSGTDTIKTF.

This clonotype was observed a few times. The chain joins TRBV4-2 to TRBJ2-7, with D possibly being TRBD2 (6 bases). V shed 3 bases and J shed 4 bases, with 13 bases lying between them. CDR1 and CDR2 (germline): LGHNA, YNFKEQ. This CDR3 is 14 amino acids long. The CDR3 spells CASSQVLGSYEQYF. CDR3 sequence (DNA): TGTGCCAGCAGCCAGGTCCTCGGGAGTTACGAGCAGTACTTC.

The V call is TRBV10-3, the J call TRBJ2-5; tentatively, D is TRBD1 (6 bases). The CDR3 contains 16 residues. Trimming pared 3 bases from V and 5 bases from J, leaving 19 bases between. Germline assignment: CDR1 ENHRY and CDR2 SYGVKD. This CDR3 reads CAISDTRQGSRETQYF. CDR3 DNA: TGTGCCATCAGTGACACGCGGCAGGGGTCGCGGGAGACCCAGTACTTC.

The rearrangement uses TRBV4-1 and TRBJ1-2, with D possibly being TRBD1 (5 bases). This CDR3 comprises 12 residues. Germline V CDR1 and CDR2: MGHRA, YSYEKL. V was clipped by 10 bases and J by 1 base, with 10 bases between them. The CDR3 loop reads CATGQHNYGYTF. The CDR3 DNA sequence: TGCGCCACTGGACAACATAACTATGGCTACACCTTC.

The V and J genes are TRBV6-1 and TRBJ2-5, with D hard to call. In germline, CDR1 is MNHNS, CDR2 SASEGT. The ends were cut back, 8 bases at V and 5 bases at J, with 9 bases in the middle. The CDR3 sequence is 11 residues long. CDR3 sequence reads: CASLEMETQYF. Here the CDR3 DNA reads TGTGCCAGCCTTGAAATGGAGACCCAGTACTTC.

In this sample, this clonotype turned up a few times. This chain uses TRBV29-1 with TRBJ2-3; no clear D. Trimming left V 6 bases short and J 0 bases short, with 10 bases between. CDR3 size: 13 residues. Germline V CDR1 and CDR2: SQVTM, ANQGSEA. Written as DNA, the CDR3 is TGCAGCGTCTTAAAGGACAGCACAGATACGCAGTATTTT. This sequence encodes CSVLKDSTDTQYF.

In this sample, this clonotype turned up once. The V gene is TRBV11-2, the J gene TRBJ2-5, with TRBD2 identical over 15 bases. This CDR3 is built from 17 residues. J gave up 4 bases and V 5 bases, and 8 bases lay outside the gene matches. The germline V gene encodes CDR1 SGHAT and CDR2 FQNNGV. The CDR3 sequence is CASSPGTSGRIGETQYF. The CDR3 DNA sequence: TGTGCCAGCAGCCCAGGGACTAGCGGGAGGATAGGAGAGACCCAGTACTTC. Using reference TRBV11-2 and TRBJ2-5 for the parts outside the CDR3, the full variable domain is EAGVAQSPRYKIIEKRQSVAFWCNPISGHATLYWYQQILGQGPKLLIQFQNNGVVDDSQLPKDRFSAERLKGVDSTLKIQPAKLEDSAVYLCASSPGTSGRIGETQYFGPGTRLLVL.

The chain combines TRBV15 with TRBJ1-6; D is ambiguous. Trimming shortened V by 0 bases and J by 0 bases, and 6 bases separated the two germline ends. Looked up from germline, CDR1 is LNHNV and CDR2 is YYDKDF (reference sequence). CDR3 length equals 16 residues. As DNA, the CDR3 is TGTGCCACCAGCAGAGATTACAGCTCCTATAATTCACCCCTCCACTTT. It translates to CATSRDYSSYNSPLHF.

The rearrangement links TRBV7-9 to TRBJ1-2, with 8 nucleotides matching TRBD1. There are 14 residues in the CDR3. Unmatched junction bases numbered 7, after V lost 3 bases and J lost 7 bases. CDR1 SEHNR and CDR2 FQNEAQ come from the germline V gene (reference sequence). The CDR3 bases are TGTGCCAGCAGCTTCACGCAGGGGGCGGGTGGCTACACCTTC. Translated, it gives CASSFTQGAGGYTF.

This chain links TRBV18 with TRBJ2-7; perhaps TRBD2 as D (6 bases). V lost 8 bases and J lost 4, with 21 bases in between. CDR3 length equals 15 residues. The V gene's germline CDR1 is KGHSH and CDR2 LQKENI. This CDR3 reads CASNQPGLGLYEQYF. CDR3 nucleotides: TGTGCCAGCAATCAACCGGGACTGGGTCTATACGAGCAGTACTTC.

This clonotype was seen more than once but under ten times. The chain is built from TRBV10-3 and TRBJ2-7; 9 bases fit TRBD2. Germline lookup yields CDR1 ENHRY and CDR2 SYGVKD. Unmatched junction bases numbered 6, after V lost 2 bases and J lost 7 bases. The CDR3 loop spans 14 amino acids. The CDR3 sequence is CAISEGSGSHEQYF. The CDR3 bases are TGTGCCATCAGTGAGGGTAGCGGGAGTCATGAGCAGTACTTC.

This clonotype showed up just a few times. The rearrangement links TRBV2 to TRBJ2-7; the D is unclear. The ends were cut back, 4 bases at V and 6 bases at J, with 10 bases in the middle. The CDR3 is 12 amino acids. CDR1 and CDR2 (germline): SNHLY, FYNNEI. The CDR3 DNA follows: TGTGCCAGCAGTGGAGACGTATCCGAGCAGTACTTC. Amino acid sequence: CASSGDVSEQYF.

This clonotype appeared a few times. This chain links TRBV20-1 with TRBJ2-7, with 9 bases identical to TRBD2. The V segment lost 6 bases and the J segment 0 bases; nucleotides outside the gene matches: 15. The CDR3 totals 17 residues. Germline-derived CDR1 and CDR2 are DFQATT and SNEGSKA (reference sequence). CDR3 DNA sequence: TGCAGTGCCGATACGGGGATAGCGGGAGTTGGCTCCTACGAGCAGTACTTC. It codes for CSADTGIAGVGSYEQYF.

The rearrangement links TRBV18 to TRBJ1-2, with 9 bases lining up with TRBD1. Trimming at V came to 3 bases and at J to 6 bases, leaving 5 bases not matched to a gene. The CDR3 contains 14 residues. The germline CDR1 and CDR2 sequences are KGHSH and LQKENI. CDR3 coding DNA: TGTGCCAGCTCACCTGTCAGGACAGGGGATGGCTACACCTTC. This sequence encodes CASSPVRTGDGYTF.

This chain uses TRBV19 with TRBJ2-1; weak D call: TRBD1 (5 bases). The germline V gene has CDR1 LNHDA and CDR2 SQIVND (reference sequence). V lost 4 bases to trimming and J lost 4 bases, with 8 bases between them. CDR3 length: 13 residues. For the CDR3, the DNA is TGTGCCAGTAGTACGGACACATACAATGAGCAGTTCTTC. This gives the protein CASSTDTYNEQFF.

The chain joins TRBV20-1 to TRBJ2-7; TRBD1 matches 8 bases. Trimming at V came to 6 bases and at J to 7 bases, leaving 8 bases not matched to a gene. In germline, CDR1 is DFQATT, CDR2 SNEGSKA (reference sequence). The CDR3 is made up of 12 amino acids. CDR3 residues: CSASGQGGEQYF. The CDR3, as DNA: TGCAGTGCGAGTGGACAGGGTGGAGAGCAGTACTTC.

V usage is TRBV7-2 and J usage is TRBJ2-1; the D gene is possibly TRBD2 (5 bases). The CDR3 extends over 15 amino acids. The germline V gene has CDR1 SGHTA and CDR2 FQGNSA. V lost 5 bases to trimming and J lost 8 bases, with 19 bases between them. The CDR3 protein is CASSPGPGIPHEQFF. CDR3 nucleotides: TGTGCCAGCAGCCCAGGTCCCGGGATCCCTCATGAGCAGTTCTTC.